The 21 T cell receptor beta chains below all came from one sample that was sequenced in a study of Ad26.COV2.S vaccination and SARS-CoV-2 variants. Treatment here: some 20 received Ad26.COV2.S at low or high dose, single or two shots; roughly five received placebo; per-sample allocation not given. Collection of samples fell on day 63 after the first vaccine or placebo injection. Assay: immunoSEQ multiplex PCR; the TCRdb copy retains only in-frame clones and omits some. The sample lists 380,000 or so clones, about 88% occurring once. The sample in question was peripheral blood, obtained in a trial of Ad26.COV2.S vaccine versus placebo. Source of these receptors: a person between 18 and 65 years old who received the Ad26.COV2.S COVID-19 vaccine or a placebo.

V is TRBV30 and J is TRBJ1-2; D perhaps matches TRBD1 (5 bases). The ends were cut back, 4 bases at V and 4 bases at J, with 13 bases in the middle. Germline CDR1 is GTSNPN and CDR2 is SVGIG (reference sequence). The CDR3 runs 13 residues. The CDR3 sequence is CAWTKGSAYGYTF. Written as DNA, the CDR3 is TGTGCCTGGACCAAGGGGAGCGCCTATGGCTACACCTTC.

The V gene is TRBV11-2, the J gene TRBJ2-3; TRBD2 aligns across 11 bases. With 1 base clipped from V and 8 bases from J, the junction kept 5 bases outside the gene matches. CDR3 size: 15 residues. Germline lookup yields CDR1 SGHAT and CDR2 FQNNGV. The CDR3 sequence is CASSLALAGGSTQYF. CDR3 DNA sequence: TGTGCCAGCAGCTTAGCTCTAGCGGGAGGTAGTACGCAGTATTTT.

The chain recombines TRBV7-9 with TRBJ2-1; possible D gene TRBD2, 5 bases. V lost 6 bases, J lost 6 bases, and 18 bases lay in between. The CDR3 is 15 residues long. From germline, CDR1 is SEHNR and CDR2 FQNEAQ (reference sequence). CDR3 DNA sequence: TGTGCCAGCAGGGTAACTAGTTCCCTCGGCAATGAGCAGTTCTTC. Protein: CASRVTSSLGNEQFF.

This clone appeared a single time. The chain combines TRBV27 with TRBJ1-5; 7 bases map to TRBD1. The trim removed 6 bases at V and 6 bases at J, leaving 23 bases unmatched. This CDR3 comprises 19 residues. The V gene's germline CDR1 is MNHEY and CDR2 SMNVEV (reference sequence). The chain's CDR3 is CASSPPRREGARHGQPQHF. CDR3 in DNA: TGTGCCAGCAGCCCCCCTCGCCGGGAGGGGGCGCGTCATGGTCAGCCCCAGCATTTT.

The chain employs TRBV24-1 and TRBJ2-7, with a tentative D call TRBD1 (5 bases). The CDR3 sequence is 16 residues long. V was shortened by 4 bases and J by 5 bases, with 20 bases between the two germline ends. Germline-derived CDR1 and CDR2 are KGHDR and SFDVKD. CDR3 loop: CATSDPGQGVIHEQYF. CDR3 nucleotide sequence: TGTGCCACCAGTGACCCAGGACAAGGGGTTATCCACGAGCAGTACTTC.

The genes are TRBV19 and TRBJ1-1; the match to TRBD1 covers 8 bases. The CDR3 is 13 residues long. The ends lost 7 bases at V and 4 bases at J; junction bases unmatched: 5. Germline V gene data show CDR1 as LNHDA and CDR2 as SQIVND (reference sequence). Here the CDR3 DNA reads TGTGCCAGTACTCCGGACAGGGTCACTGAAGCTTTCTTT. This encodes CASTPDRVTEAFF.

The V call is TRBV19, the J call TRBJ2-7; 8 bases map to TRBD1. The trim removed 0 bases at V and 4 bases at J, leaving 5 bases unmatched. The CDR3 runs 15 residues. The germline V gene has CDR1 LNHDA and CDR2 SQIVND (reference sequence). CDR3 residues: CASSIESNRGYEQYF. The CDR3 DNA sequence: TGTGCCAGTAGTATAGAAAGCAACAGGGGGTACGAGCAGTACTTC.

This clone was picked up a small number of times. The CDR3 region is CASRLEGYEQYF. Written as DNA, the CDR3 is TGTGCCAGCCGACTTGAGGGGTACGAGCAGTACTTC. The chain links TRBV7-9 to TRBJ2-7; D possibly uses TRBD1 or TRBD2 (5 bases each). Trimming stripped 8 bases from V and 4 bases from J, with 12 bases between. Germline loops: CDR1 SEHNR, CDR2 FQNEAQ (reference sequence). The CDR3 extends over 12 amino acids. Full variable domain (rest looked up from reference TRBV7-9 and TRBJ2-7): DTGVSQNPRHKITKRGQNVTFRCDPISEHNRLYWYRQTLGQGPEFLTYFQNEAQLEKSRLLSDRFSAERPKGSFSTLEIQRTEQGDSAMYLCASRLEGYEQYFGPGTRLTVT.

This sequence joins TRBV4-3 and TRBJ2-7; no clear D gene. V lost 4 bases and J 0 bases, leaving 7 bases between the germline ends. Germline CDR1 is LGHNA and CDR2 is YSLEER. The CDR3 has 13 amino acids. CDR3 region: CASSRQDSYEQYF. In nucleotides, the CDR3 is TGCGCCAGCAGCCGGCAGGACTCCTACGAGCAGTACTTC.

This clone has just one count. The chain uses TRBV6-2 or TRBV6-3 and TRBJ2-5, with D hard to call. This CDR3 has 12 residues. The V gene lost 5 bases and the J gene lost 6 bases, with 10 bases spanning the gap. CDR1 and CDR2 (germline): MNHEY, SVGEGT. DNA of the CDR3: TGTGCCAGCAGTAGGCATTTAAAGACCCAGTACTTC. Residues: CASSRHLKTQYF.

V gene TRBV6-5 combines with J gene TRBJ2-7, with a tentative D call TRBD1 (6 bases). Per the germline V gene, CDR1 is MNHEY and CDR2 is SVGAGI. Trimming took 2 bases from V and 0 from J, leaving 8 bases between them. The CDR3 sequence is 14 residues long. CDR3 region: CASSYNRDSYEQYF. The DNA for the CDR3 is TGTGCCAGCAGTTACAACAGGGACTCCTACGAGCAGTACTTC.

This clone was detected once. The V gene is TRBV4-1, the J gene TRBJ1-6; D is unresolved. Germline V gene data show CDR1 as MGHRA and CDR2 as YSYEKL. V lost 1 base and J 3 bases, leaving 19 bases between the germline ends. The CDR3 contains 19 residues. In DNA form, the CDR3 reads TGCGCCAGCAGCCAAGTAGTTGTTGTTCTGGACTTCTATAATTCACCCCTCCACTTT. Translated, it gives CASSQVVVVLDFYNSPLHF.

In its sample, this clone was seen a few times. The chain combines TRBV6-1 with TRBJ2-1, with TRBD2 identical over 9 bases. The CDR3 has 16 amino acids. Germline V lookup: CDR1 MNHNS, CDR2 SASEGT. V dropped 1 base and J dropped 4; count of bases not matched to a gene: 5. CDR3 protein: CASSEEGGGVYNEQFF. The CDR3 DNA sequence: TGTGCCAGCAGTGAAGAGGGCGGGGGGGTTTACAATGAGCAGTTCTTC.

V usage is TRBV24-1 and J usage is TRBJ2-5, with a possible D match to TRBD2 (6 bases). The CDR3 is made up of 17 amino acids. Deletions cut 3 bases from V and 1 base from J, with 17 bases between. Germline V gene lookup returns CDR1 KGHDR and CDR2 SFDVKD. The CDR3 DNA follows: TGTGCCACCAGTGATCCGGCGGCTAGCGACTTCCAAGAGACCCAGTACTTC. It codes for CATSDPAASDFQETQYF.

The V call is TRBV4-1, the J call TRBJ2-7; 11 bases line up with TRBD1. The CDR3 loop spans 16 amino acids. J lost 3 bases, V lost 1 base, and 5 bases had no gene match. The germline V gene has CDR1 MGHRA and CDR2 YSYEKL. The chain's CDR3 is CASSQVSGTGGYEQYF. The CDR3, as DNA: TGCGCCAGCAGCCAAGTCTCCGGGACAGGGGGCTACGAGCAGTACTTC.

The V gene is TRBV7-2, the J gene TRBJ2-7; a possible D gene is TRBD2 (6 bases). The CDR3 consists of 12 residues. Per germline, CDR1 SGHTA and CDR2 FQGNSA. V was shortened by 8 bases and J by 5 bases, with 13 bases between the two germline ends. The CDR3 DNA reads as TGTGCCAGCGAATCCGGCGGGGACGAGCAGTACTTC. Translated: CASESGGDEQYF.

This sequence joins TRBV6-6 and TRBJ2-3; 7 positions match TRBD2. This CDR3 is 18 amino acids long. Germline-derived CDR1 and CDR2 are MNHNY and SVGAGI (reference sequence). The trim removed 5 bases at V and 0 bases at J, leaving 14 bases unmatched. CDR3 nucleotides: TGTGCCAGCAGTCCCCGCGGGGTGGCTAGCGGAAGCACAGATACGCAGTATTTT. Translation gives CASSPRGVASGSTDTQYF.

This sequence joins TRBV5-1 and TRBJ2-1; no clear D gene. The CDR3 is 15 residues long. V lost 1 base to trimming and J lost 0 bases, with 8 bases between them. Germline assignment: CDR1 SGHRS and CDR2 YFSETQ. CDR3 sequence reads: CASSLQRSSYNEQFF. Here the CDR3 DNA reads TGCGCCAGCAGCTTGCAGAGAAGCTCCTACAATGAGCAGTTCTTC.

This chain links TRBV12-3 or TRBV12-4 with TRBJ1-2, with D possibly being TRBD1 (6 bases). This CDR3 is 13 amino acids long. The germline V and J ends were trimmed by 4 bases and 5 bases, with 11 bases remaining between them. CDR3 region: CASSSGQPYGYTF. The CDR3 DNA reads as TGTGCCAGCAGTTCCGGACAGCCATATGGCTACACCTTC.

The V and J genes are TRBV28 and TRBJ2-7; perhaps D is TRBD1 or TRBD2 (5 bases each). Trimming stripped 3 bases from V and 2 bases from J, with 11 bases between. The CDR3 loop spans 14 amino acids. Per the germline V gene, CDR1 is MDHEN and CDR2 is SYDVKM. The CDR3 sequence is CASSFEGWTYEQYF. As DNA, the CDR3 is TGTGCCAGCAGTTTTGAGGGGTGGACCTACGAGCAGTACTTC.

The chain uses TRBV18 and TRBJ1-1; possible D gene TRBD1, 5 bases. Per germline, CDR1 KGHSH and CDR2 LQKENI. V lost 2 bases to trimming and J lost 4 bases, with 8 bases between them. The CDR3 sequence is 13 residues long. The CDR3 sequence: CASSPAGSTEAFF. DNA for the CDR3: TGTGCCAGCTCACCAGCAGGGAGCACTGAAGCTTTCTTT.